These 21 T cell receptor beta chains came from one sample sequenced in a study of blood T cell repertoires in COVID-19. Data came from immunoSEQ multiplex PCR; TCRdb stores just in-frame clones and leaves some out. The sample records approximately 250,000 clones, 65% to 90% being singletons. The sequenced material came from peripheral blood. The source of these receptors is a man aged 40-49 years who had recovered from COVID-19.

The CDR3 is CASSIRGLQETQYF. DNA for the CDR3: TGTGCCAGCAGCATACGGGGACTGCAAGAGACCCAGTACTTC. The rearrangement uses TRBV3-1 (or the pseudogene TRBV3-2) and TRBJ2-5; possible D gene TRBD2, 6 bases. This CDR3 contains 14 residues. Germline V gene data show CDR1 as LGHDT and CDR2 as YNNKEL (reference sequence). Trimming removed 5 bases from V and 2 bases from J, with 12 bases in between.

V usage is TRBV6-5 and J usage is TRBJ1-5; 7 positions agree with TRBD1. CDR1 is MNHEY, CDR2 SVGAGI, per germline. With 5 bases clipped from V and 0 bases from J, the junction kept 4 bases outside the gene matches. CDR3 size: 15 residues. The CDR3 sequence is CASSKTGFSNQPQHF. CDR3 in DNA: TGTGCCAGCAGTAAGACAGGGTTTAGCAATCAGCCCCAGCATTTT.

The rearrangement links TRBV25-1 to TRBJ2-5, with 9 bases lining up with TRBD2. The CDR3 is made up of 14 amino acids. Germline-derived CDR1 and CDR2 are MGHDK and SYGVNS. V dropped 6 bases and J dropped 3; count of bases not matched to a gene: 5. CDR3 DNA sequence: TGTGCCAGCAGCGGGACTAGCCCGAAAGAGACCCAGTACTTC. Protein: CASSGTSPKETQYF.

The chain is built from TRBV5-1 and TRBJ2-1, with 12 nucleotides matching TRBD2. CDR1 is SGHRS, CDR2 YFSETQ, per germline. With V trimmed by 0 bases and J by 9 bases, 4 bases remained unmatched. This CDR3 region has 15 residues. The CDR3, as DNA: TGCGCCAGCAGCTTGGTGACTAGCGGGAGTGTTGAGCAGTTCTTC. Protein product: CASSLVTSGSVEQFF.

This chain uses TRBV10-3 with TRBJ1-3; TRBD1 matches 9 bases. With V trimmed by 7 bases and J by 4 bases, 11 bases remained unmatched. Germline lookup yields CDR1 ENHRY and CDR2 SYGVKD. The length of the CDR3 is 16 residues. For the CDR3, the DNA is TGTGCCATCACCGCCGGGACAGGGCTCGGGGGAAACACCATATATTTT. This translates into CAITAGTGLGGNTIYF.

This clone was counted only a few times. The rearrangement uses TRBV30 and TRBJ1-1; D gene ambiguous. Germline loops: CDR1 GTSNPN, CDR2 SVGIG (reference sequence). The length of the CDR3 is 12 residues. Trimming took 4 bases from V and 4 from J, leaving 10 bases between them. In nucleotides, the CDR3 is TGTGCCTGGATTCCGGGATTCACTGAAGCTTTCTTT. Residues: CAWIPGFTEAFF.

This rearrangement joins TRBV6-5 to TRBJ1-4; D is undetermined. CDR1 is MNHEY, CDR2 SVGAGI, per germline. V was pared by 4 bases and J by 7 bases, with 16 bases between. CDR3 length equals 15 residues. The DNA of the CDR3 is TGTGCCAGCAGTTCCCAGTCGTCATACCCTGAAAAACTGTTTTTT. Its protein is CASSSQSSYPEKLFF.

The V call is TRBV24-1, the J call TRBJ2-1, with D perhaps TRBD2 (7 bases). The CDR3 runs to 14 residues. The V and J ends lost 8 bases and 5 bases respectively, with 15 bases between them. The V gene's germline CDR1 is KGHDR and CDR2 SFDVKD. The CDR3 DNA sequence: TGTGCCACCACCGAGGGGGGGTCCCACAATGAGCAGTTCTTC. It is translated as CATTEGGSHNEQFF.

The V gene is TRBV6-5, the J gene TRBJ1-2; 7 bases line up with TRBD1. V lost 6 bases to trimming and J lost 6 bases; unmatched junction nucleotides: 7. Germline CDR1 reads MNHEY; CDR2 reads SVGAGI. CDR3 length: 13 amino acids. The CDR3 region has the DNA TGTGCCAGCAGCAACCGACAGGGCCATGGCTACACCTTC. Translation: CASSNRQGHGYTF.

This chain joins TRBV10-3 and TRBJ2-5; the D is unclear. V gave up 2 bases and J gave up 5 bases, with 6 bases separating them. This CDR3 comprises 12 residues. Germline V gene lookup returns CDR1 ENHRY and CDR2 SYGVKD. CDR3 sequence (DNA): TGTGCCATCAGTGAGATCAGGGAGACCCAGTACTTC. Translation: CAISEIRETQYF.

The V and J genes are TRBV21-1 and TRBJ2-2; TRBD1, as called in the table, went unchecked against the DNA. TRBV21-1 counts as a pseudogene. The CDR3 is 20 amino acids. CDR3 sequence reads: CASSPHPGQGHLSNTGELFF. In DNA, the CDR3 is TGTGCCAGCAGCCCCCACCCGGGACAGGGGCACCTATCGAACACCGGGGAGCTGTTTTTT.

Worth noting for this clone: The junction does not match germline at one end; this may be a read error. This sequence joins TRBV11-3 and TRBJ2-7, with D possibly matching TRBD1 (6 bases). This CDR3 spans 14 amino acids. Germline V gives CDR1 SGHNT, CDR2 YENEEA. Here the CDR3 DNA reads TGTGCCAGCACCTTATCTACAGGGACCTACGAGCAGTACTTC. This gives the protein CASTLSTGTYEQYF. The entire variable domain, with the rest obtained from reference TRBV11-3 and TRBJ2-7, is as follows: EAGVVQSPRYKIIEKKQPVAFWCNPISGHNTLYWYLQNLGQGPELLIRYENEEAVDDSQLPKDRFSAERLKGVDSTLKIQPAELGDSAVYLCASTLSTGTYEQYFGPGTRLTVT.

The chain joins TRBV2 to TRBJ1-2, with D perhaps matching TRBD1 (6 bases). This CDR3 comprises 18 residues. CDR1 and CDR2 from the germline V gene are SNHLY and FYNNEI. Trimming removed 3 bases at V and 2 bases at J, with 22 bases between. The DNA of the CDR3 is TGTGCCAGCAGTGAGCGACAGCTCCAACAGGGAAGGAACTATGGCTACACCTTC. Its translation: CASSERQLQQGRNYGYTF.

The chain has TRBV9 and TRBJ1-1, with a tentative D call TRBD1 (6 bases). This CDR3 has 13 amino acids. CDR1 and CDR2 from the germline V gene are SGDLS and YYNGEE. The V end lost 4 bases, the J end lost 6 bases, and 13 bases lay between the germline ends. The CDR3 is CASSPAGAPEAFF. The DNA of the CDR3 is TGTGCCAGCAGCCCAGCGGGGGCCCCTGAAGCTTTCTTT.

This chain joins TRBV5-1 and TRBJ1-1; the D is unclear. V was shortened by 0 bases and J by 0 bases, with 6 bases between the two germline ends. CDR1 is SGHRS and CDR2 is YFSETQ in the germline V gene. This CDR3 spans 14 amino acids. The CDR3 DNA sequence: TGCGCCAGCAGCTTGGACATTCTGAACACTGAAGCTTTCTTT. Amino acid sequence: CASSLDILNTEAFF.

This clone was found once. The chain couples TRBV15 to TRBJ1-2; 9 nucleotides agree with TRBD1. The CDR3 has 15 amino acids. CDR1 is LNHNV and CDR2 is YYDKDF in the germline V gene (reference sequence). V dropped 4 bases and J dropped 6; count of bases not matched to a gene: 9. The chain's CDR3 is CATSKSLDRGDGYTF. CDR3 coding DNA: TGTGCCACCAGCAAATCCCTCGACAGGGGGGATGGCTACACCTTC.

This chain connects TRBV11-3 to TRBJ2-1; no clear D. The germline CDR1 and CDR2 sequences are SGHNT and YENEEA. Trimming shortened V by 3 bases and J by 0 bases, and 3 bases separated the two germline ends. This CDR3 has 13 residues. CDR3 nucleotides: TGTGCCAGCAGCTTCCTCTCCTACAATGAGCAGTTCTTC. It yields the protein CASSFLSYNEQFF.

The chain couples TRBV11-2 to TRBJ1-1; a weak D match, TRBD1 (6 bases). Trimming shortened V by 0 bases and J by 5 bases, and 19 bases separated the two germline ends. Germline CDR1 reads SGHAT; CDR2 reads FQNNGV. The CDR3 is made up of 17 amino acids. CDR3 sequence: CASSLDGAGGRGTEAFF. The CDR3 DNA reads TGTGCCAGCAGCTTAGATGGAGCCGGGGGGCGAGGTACTGAAGCTTTCTTT.

The gene calls are TRBV19 and TRBJ2-5; D unresolved. From germline, CDR1 is LNHDA and CDR2 SQIVND (reference sequence). Trimming removed 1 base from V and 4 bases from J, with 10 bases in between. This CDR3 comprises 14 residues. The DNA for the CDR3 is TGTGCCAGTAGTATAGGGGCAAACAGAGAGACCCAGTACTTC. This codes for CASSIGANRETQYF.

The CDR3 region is CATSGDWGDNEQFF. Written as DNA, the CDR3 is TGTGCCACCAGTGGGGACTGGGGTGACAATGAGCAGTTCTTC. The chain recombines TRBV24-1 with TRBJ2-1; tentatively, D is TRBD2 (6 bases). Germline V gene data show CDR1 as KGHDR and CDR2 as SFDVKD. Between the trimmed V and J ends, which lost 5 bases and 5 bases, there was a span of 12 bases. This CDR3 spans 14 amino acids.

This chain's CDR3 is CASSQIGRTPAFF. The CDR3 nucleotides read TGTGCCAGCAGCCAGATTGGGAGGACCCCAGCTTTCTTT. The chain has TRBV14 and TRBJ1-1; no firm D call. Germline CDR1 is SGHDN and CDR2 is FVKESK. With 3 bases removed from V and 10 bases from J, the gap between germline ends came to 15 bases. This CDR3 comprises 13 residues.